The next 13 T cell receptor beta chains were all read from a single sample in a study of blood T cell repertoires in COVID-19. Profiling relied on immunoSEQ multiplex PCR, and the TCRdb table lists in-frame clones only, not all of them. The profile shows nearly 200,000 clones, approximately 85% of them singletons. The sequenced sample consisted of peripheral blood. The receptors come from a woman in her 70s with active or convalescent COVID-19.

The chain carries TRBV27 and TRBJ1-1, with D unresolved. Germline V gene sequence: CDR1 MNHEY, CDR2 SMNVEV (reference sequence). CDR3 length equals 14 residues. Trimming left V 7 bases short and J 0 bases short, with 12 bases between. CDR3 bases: TGTGCCAGCACCCCTGGGAGAGTGAACACTGAAGCTTTCTTT. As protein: CASTPGRVNTEAFF.

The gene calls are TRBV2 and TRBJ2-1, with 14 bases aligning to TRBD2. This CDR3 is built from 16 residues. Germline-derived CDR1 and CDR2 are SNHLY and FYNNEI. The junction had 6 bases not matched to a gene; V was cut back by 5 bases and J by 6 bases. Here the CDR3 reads CASSSRLAGGFNEQFF. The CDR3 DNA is TGTGCCAGCAGTAGCCGACTAGCGGGAGGGTTCAATGAGCAGTTCTTC.

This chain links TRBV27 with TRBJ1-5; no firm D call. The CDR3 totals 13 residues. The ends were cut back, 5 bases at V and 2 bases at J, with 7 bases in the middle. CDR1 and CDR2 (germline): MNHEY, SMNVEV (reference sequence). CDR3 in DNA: TGTGCCAGCAGTAACCAGGGCAATCAGCCCCAGCATTTT. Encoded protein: CASSNQGNQPQHF.

Written as DNA, the CDR3 is TGTGCCAGCAGTGAGCAGGGGGCCTCCTACGAGCAGTACTTC. Encoded protein: CASSEQGASYEQYF. The chain links TRBV2 to TRBJ2-7; 8 bases are shared with TRBD1. Germline V gene lookup returns CDR1 SNHLY and CDR2 FYNNEI. Losses at the gene ends were 3 bases for V and 0 bases for J; bases not matched to a gene: 1. This CDR3 comprises 14 residues.

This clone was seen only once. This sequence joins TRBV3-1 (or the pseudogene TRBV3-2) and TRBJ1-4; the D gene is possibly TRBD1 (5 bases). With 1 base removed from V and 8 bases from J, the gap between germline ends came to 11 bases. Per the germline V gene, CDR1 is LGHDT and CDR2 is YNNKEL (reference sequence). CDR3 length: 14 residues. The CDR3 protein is CASSQVGRGEKLFF. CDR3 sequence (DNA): TGTGCCAGCAGCCAAGTGGGGCGCGGAGAAAAACTGTTTTTT.

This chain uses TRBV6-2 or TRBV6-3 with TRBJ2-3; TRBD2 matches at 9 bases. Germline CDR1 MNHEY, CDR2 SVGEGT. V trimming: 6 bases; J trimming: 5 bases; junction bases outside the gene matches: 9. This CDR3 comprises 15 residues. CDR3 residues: CASSLIAGAGDTQYF. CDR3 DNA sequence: TGTGCCAGCAGCCTAATAGCGGGAGCGGGAGATACGCAGTATTTT.

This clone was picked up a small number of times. The CDR3 sequence is CASSRRQGMRTNTENTEAFF. The CDR3 nucleotides read TGCGCCAGCAGCCGAAGACAGGGGATGAGGACGAATACCGAGAACACTGAAGCTTTCTTT. The chain is built from TRBV4-1 and TRBJ1-1; TRBD1 matches at 8 bases. Germline CDR1 is MGHRA and CDR2 is YSYEKL. Trimming took 4 bases from V and 1 from J; bases not matched to a gene: 20. This CDR3 has 20 residues.

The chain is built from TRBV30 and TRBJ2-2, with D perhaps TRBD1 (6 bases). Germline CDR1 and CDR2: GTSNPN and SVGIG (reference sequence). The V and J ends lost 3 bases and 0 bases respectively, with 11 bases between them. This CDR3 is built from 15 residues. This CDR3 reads CAWRSRGTNTGELFF. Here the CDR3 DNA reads TGTGCCTGGAGATCTAGGGGGACGAACACCGGGGAGCTGTTTTTT.

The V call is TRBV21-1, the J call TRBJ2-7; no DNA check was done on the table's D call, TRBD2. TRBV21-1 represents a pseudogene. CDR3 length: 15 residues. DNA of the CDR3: TGTGCCAGCACCGCTACCGGAGTGTTCGGCTACGAGCAGTACTTC. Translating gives CASTATGVFGYEQYF.

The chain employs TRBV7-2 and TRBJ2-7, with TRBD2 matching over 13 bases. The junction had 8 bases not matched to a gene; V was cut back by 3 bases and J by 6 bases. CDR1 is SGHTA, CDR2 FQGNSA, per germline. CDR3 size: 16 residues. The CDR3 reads CASSFSGTSGIGEQYF. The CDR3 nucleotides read TGTGCCAGCAGCTTCTCCGGGACTAGCGGGATTGGCGAGCAGTACTTC. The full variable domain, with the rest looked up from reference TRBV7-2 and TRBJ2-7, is GAGVSQSPSNKVTEKGKDVELRCDPISGHTALYWYRQSLGQGLEFLIYFQGNSAPDKSGLPSDRFSAERTGGSVSTLTIQRTQQEDSAVYLCASSFSGTSGIGEQYFGPGTRLTVT.

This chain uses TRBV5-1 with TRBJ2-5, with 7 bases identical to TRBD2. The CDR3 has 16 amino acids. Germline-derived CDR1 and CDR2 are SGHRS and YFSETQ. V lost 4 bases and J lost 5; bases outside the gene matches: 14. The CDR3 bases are TGCGCCAGCAGCCTGACAGTTGCGGGAGAGGGGGAGACCCAGTACTTC. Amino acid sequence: CASSLTVAGEGETQYF.

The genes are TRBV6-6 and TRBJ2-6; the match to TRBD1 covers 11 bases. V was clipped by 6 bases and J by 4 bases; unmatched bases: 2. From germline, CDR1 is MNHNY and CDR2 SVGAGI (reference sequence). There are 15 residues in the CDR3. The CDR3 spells CASRDRGQGANVLTF. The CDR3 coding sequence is TGTGCCAGCAGGGACAGGGGGCAAGGGGCCAACGTCCTGACTTTC.

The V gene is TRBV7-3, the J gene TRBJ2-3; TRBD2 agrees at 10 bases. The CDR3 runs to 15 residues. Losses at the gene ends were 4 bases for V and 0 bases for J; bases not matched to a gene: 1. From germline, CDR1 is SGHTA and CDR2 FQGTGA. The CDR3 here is CASSSSGSSTDTQYF. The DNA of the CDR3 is TGTGCCAGCAGCTCTAGCGGGAGTAGCACAGATACGCAGTATTTT.